Below, 27 T cell receptor beta chains from the same sample are listed, as sequenced in a study of T cell responses to AZD1222 COVID-19 vaccine. TCRdb's copy holds only in-frame clones and misses some; the assay was immunoSEQ multiplex PCR. The sample lists approximately 150,000 clones; about nine tenths were seen once. The input for sequencing was peripheral blood, taken 28 days after the second AZD1222 dose. Receptor source: an adult who received the AZD1222 COVID-19 vaccine.

The V call is TRBV27, the J call TRBJ2-4; TRBD2 aligns across 10 bases. With V trimmed by 4 bases and J by 3 bases, 12 bases remained unmatched. This CDR3 is 18 amino acids long. Per germline, CDR1 MNHEY and CDR2 SMNVEV (reference sequence). The DNA for the CDR3 is TGTGCCAGCAGTTCATTCCCAGCGGGGGGGCTAGACAAAAACATTCAGTACTTC. Translated: CASSSFPAGGLDKNIQYF.

This clone appeared a few times. V is TRBV27 and J is TRBJ1-2; D unresolved. Germline values: CDR1 MNHEY, CDR2 SMNVEV (reference sequence). V dropped 3 bases and J dropped 2 bases, with 7 bases sitting between them. This CDR3 has 13 amino acids. The CDR3 is CASSFATNYGYTF. The CDR3 DNA sequence: TGTGCCAGCAGTTTTGCTACGAACTATGGCTACACCTTC.

J is TRBJ2-3 and V is TRBV6-6, with 7 nucleotides matching TRBD2. This CDR3 spans 16 amino acids. Germline V gene sequence: CDR1 MNHNY, CDR2 SVGAGI (reference sequence). V lost 6 bases to trimming and J lost 1 base; unmatched junction nucleotides: 10. The CDR3 DNA reads TGTGCCAGCAGCGCTACTAGCAGCGGGGGCACAGATACGCAGTATTTT. As protein: CASSATSSGGTDTQYF.

This sequence joins TRBV11-1 and TRBJ1-6; TRBD1 aligns across 7 bases. Looked up from germline, CDR1 is SGHAT and CDR2 is FQDESV (reference sequence). V trimming: 3 bases; J trimming: 9 bases; junction bases outside the gene matches: 5. The length of the CDR3 is 14 residues. This CDR3 is CASSFDRVASPLHF. The CDR3 nucleotides read TGTGCCAGCAGCTTTGACAGGGTTGCTTCACCCCTCCACTTT.

This clone is a singleton in its sample. The chain recombines TRBV6-5 with TRBJ2-5, with a weak D call TRBD1 (6 bases). The CDR3 loop spans 12 amino acids. Germline V gene sequence: CDR1 MNHEY, CDR2 SVGAGI. With 11 bases removed from V and 4 bases from J, the gap between germline ends came to 14 bases. In nucleotides, the CDR3 is TGTGCCGTACAGGGTATGTCAGAGACCCAGTACTTC. This translates into CAVQGMSETQYF.

CDR3 sequence (DNA): TGTGCCAGTAGTATTGGCCGGGGGGCCGGGAACACAGATACGCAGTATTTT. It yields the protein CASSIGRGAGNTDTQYF. The rearrangement links TRBV19 to TRBJ2-3, with D possibly TRBD2 on 7 matching bases. Looked up from germline, CDR1 is LNHDA and CDR2 is SQIVND (reference sequence). V was clipped by 3 bases and J by 2 bases, with 18 bases between them. There are 17 residues in the CDR3.

In its sample, this clone was seen a few times. The chain joins TRBV29-1 to TRBJ1-1; TRBD1 agrees at 11 bases. Germline loops: CDR1 SQVTM, CDR2 ANQGSEA. The CDR3 has 14 amino acids. V was clipped by 7 bases and J by 4 bases; unmatched bases: 8. The CDR3 is CSDRGQGARTEAFF. In nucleotides, the CDR3 is TGCAGCGACCGTGGACAGGGGGCGCGCACTGAAGCTTTCTTT.

The V call is TRBV6-6, the J call TRBJ1-5; D might be TRBD1 (6 bases). V lost 3 bases and J 16 bases, leaving 16 bases between the germline ends. The CDR3 consists of 12 residues. The germline gives CDR1 MNHNY, CDR2 SVGAGI (reference sequence). Here the CDR3 reads CASSYHRALNHF. CDR3 sequence (DNA): TGTGCCAGCAGTTATCACAGGGCCCTTAATCATTTT.

The J gene is TRBJ2-7, the V gene TRBV10-3; D gene unclear. Germline V lookup: CDR1 ENHRY, CDR2 SYGVKD. Trimming stripped 10 bases from V and 4 bases from J, with 26 bases between. There are 16 residues in the CDR3. CDR3 loop: CATTSWLTETDYEQYV. CDR3 sequence (DNA): TGTGCCACTACCTCGTGGCTCACAGAAACCGATTACGAGCAGTACGTC.

The chain couples TRBV27 to TRBJ1-5, with a possible D match to TRBD1 (5 bases). The CDR3 is made up of 12 amino acids. Germline CDR1 reads MNHEY; CDR2 reads SMNVEV (reference sequence). Trimming took 5 bases from V and 11 from J, leaving 13 bases between them. CDR3 DNA: TGTGCCAGCAGTCGACGACCAGGGTCCCAGCATTTT. Protein: CASSRRPGSQHF.

V usage is TRBV6-2 or TRBV6-3 and J usage is TRBJ2-7; 8 positions agree with TRBD1. Trimming cost V 4 bases and J 1 base; bases outside gene matches: 6. Germline V gene data show CDR1 as MNHEY and CDR2 as SVGEGT. The CDR3 covers 15 residues. The CDR3 DNA is TGTGCCAGCAGTTCGGACAGGGTTGGGTCCTACGAGCAGTACTTC. This gives the protein CASSSDRVGSYEQYF.

The chain links TRBV3-1 (or the pseudogene TRBV3-2) to TRBJ1-2, with D perhaps matching TRBD1 (5 bases). This CDR3 has 16 residues. V was pared by 1 base and J by 1 base, with 13 bases between. Germline V CDR1 and CDR2: LGHDT, YNNKEL (reference sequence). CDR3 in DNA: TGTGCCAGCAGCCAAGTTACGGGGGTCGGTAACTATGGCTACACCTTC. Translation gives CASSQVTGVGNYGYTF.

This clone was seen just once. This chain connects TRBV5-6 to TRBJ2-7; the match to TRBD1 covers 8 bases. Losses at the gene ends were 3 bases for V and 13 bases for J; bases not matched to a gene: 12. Germline CDR1 SGHDT, CDR2 YYEEEE. This CDR3 has 13 residues. This CDR3 is CASSSGAHRGEYF. CDR3 coding DNA: TGTGCCAGCAGCTCGGGGGCACACAGGGGGGAATACTTC. The entire variable domain, with the rest obtained from reference TRBV5-6 and TRBJ2-7, is as follows: DAGVTQSPTHLIKTRGQQVTLRCSPKSGHDTVSWYQQALGQGPQFIFQYYEEEERQRGNFPDRFSGHQFPNYSSELNVNALLLGDSALYLCASSSGAHRGEYFGPGTRLTVT.

The chain couples TRBV9 to TRBJ2-2; D not certain. The V gene lost 4 bases and the J gene lost 0 bases, with 7 bases spanning the gap. The CDR3 totals 14 residues. The V gene's germline CDR1 is SGDLS and CDR2 YYNGEE. This chain's CDR3 is CASSPSPNTGELFF. In nucleotides, the CDR3 is TGTGCCAGCAGCCCCAGCCCGAACACCGGGGAGCTGTTTTTT.

This sequence joins TRBV21-1 and TRBJ2-1; TRBD1, the D gene given by the table, was not confirmed from the DNA. TRBV21-1 is a pseudogene. The CDR3 totals 17 residues. The CDR3, as DNA: TGTGCCAGCAGCACGCAGCTCAGACAGGGAGTATCCAATGAGCAGTTCTTC. It yields the protein CASSTQLRQGVSNEQFF.

The DNA for the CDR3 is TGTGCCAGCAGCTTGACTAGCGGGAGAACAGATACGCAGTATTTT. Protein sequence: CASSLTSGRTDTQYF. The gene calls are TRBV7-3 and TRBJ2-3; 12 nucleotides agree with TRBD2. Trimming at V came to 3 bases and at J to 3 bases, leaving 1 base not matched to a gene. Germline lookup yields CDR1 SGHTA and CDR2 FQGTGA. This CDR3 spans 15 amino acids.

The chain joins TRBV30 to TRBJ1-3; D is unclear. Trimming cost V 4 bases and J 4 bases, with 11 bases left between them. The length of the CDR3 is 13 residues. CDR1 and CDR2 from the germline V gene are GTSNPN and SVGIG (reference sequence). In nucleotides, the CDR3 is TGTGCCTGGATCCCGGCCGGGGGAAACACCATATATTTT. Amino acid sequence: CAWIPAGGNTIYF.

V is TRBV7-9 and J is TRBJ2-3, with a tentative D call TRBD2 (6 bases). Trimming left V 5 bases short and J 1 base short, with 16 bases between. This CDR3 is 16 amino acids long. The germline CDR1 and CDR2 sequences are SEHNR and FQNEAQ (reference sequence). The CDR3 reads CASSAAVLAGTDTQYF. The DNA for the CDR3 is TGTGCCAGCAGCGCCGCCGTACTAGCCGGCACAGATACGCAGTATTTT.

V usage is TRBV4-2 and J usage is TRBJ1-5; D gene uncertain. Trimming shortened V by 0 bases and J by 0 bases, and 12 bases separated the two germline ends. Germline loops: CDR1 LGHNA, CDR2 YNFKEQ. The CDR3 has 17 amino acids. The CDR3 is CASSQEFDINSNQPQHF. The CDR3 region has the DNA TGTGCCAGCAGCCAAGAGTTCGACATAAATAGCAATCAGCCCCAGCATTTT.

The chain couples TRBV2 to TRBJ1-2, with a possible D match to TRBD1 (5 bases). The CDR3 loop spans 13 amino acids. CDR1 and CDR2 from the germline V gene are SNHLY and FYNNEI. V was clipped by 7 bases and J by 8 bases, with 17 bases between them. The CDR3 region has the DNA TGTGCCAGCACGTTGTCACAGGACCCCGGCTACACCTTC. The encoded protein is CASTLSQDPGYTF.

The rearrangement joins TRBV6-1 to TRBJ1-5, with a possible D match to TRBD1 (6 bases). The CDR3 is made up of 16 amino acids. The V end was cut by 4 bases, the J end by 1 base, with 14 bases between. Looked up from germline, CDR1 is MNHNS and CDR2 is SASEGT. The CDR3 coding sequence is TGTGCCAGCAGTGCAACAGGGATCGGGAGCAATCAGCCCCAGCATTTT. It yields the protein CASSATGIGSNQPQHF.

The rearrangement links TRBV29-1 to TRBJ2-7, with D perhaps TRBD1 (5 bases). CDR1 SQVTM and CDR2 ANQGSEA come from the germline V gene. The CDR3 spans 14 residues. The V end lost 6 bases, the J end lost 2 bases, and 17 bases lay between the germline ends. In nucleotides, the CDR3 is TGCAGCGTAGCAACACAGGACGGTGCCTACGAGCAGTACTTC. Amino acid sequence: CSVATQDGAYEQYF.

CDR3: CASSQAGEKLFF. The CDR3 DNA is TGCGCCAGCAGCCAAGCGGGGGAAAAACTGTTTTTT. The chain uses TRBV4-3 and TRBJ1-4; D call uncertain. CDR3 size: 12 residues. V was shortened by 1 base and J by 8 bases, with 5 bases between the two germline ends. Germline V gene sequence: CDR1 LGHNA, CDR2 YSLEER.

The chain employs TRBV12-3 or TRBV12-4 and TRBJ1-3; D remains unclear. V was cut by 2 bases and J by 2 bases, with 1 base left in between. The CDR3 totals 12 residues. This CDR3 is CASSLTGNTIYF. CDR3 DNA sequence: TGTGCCAGCAGTTTAACTGGAAACACCATATATTTT.

Notes on this clone: The junction differs from germline at one of its ends, possibly a read error. The chain carries TRBV3-1 (or the pseudogene TRBV3-2) and TRBJ1-3; possibly TRBD1 for D (6 bases). CDR1 LGHDT and CDR2 YNNKEL come from the germline V gene (reference sequence). The CDR3 has 15 residues. This chain's CDR3 is CASTQTGTSGNTIYF. CDR3 sequence (DNA): TGTGCCAGCACCCAAACAGGGACCTCTGGAAACACCATATATTTT.

The rearrangement uses TRBV24-1 and TRBJ2-2; D unclear. CDR3 length: 16 residues. Trimming removed 1 base from V and 0 bases from J, with 8 bases in between. Per the germline V gene, CDR1 is KGHDR and CDR2 is SFDVKD. DNA for the CDR3: TGTGCCACCAGTGATTTCCCATTCGCGAACACCGGGGAGCTGTTTTTT. This sequence encodes CATSDFPFANTGELFF.

The chain employs TRBV28 and TRBJ1-2; 7 nucleotides align to TRBD1. This CDR3 is 13 amino acids long. CDR1 is MDHEN and CDR2 is SYDVKM in the germline V gene. J gave up 3 bases and V 4 bases, and 2 bases lay outside the gene matches. The CDR3 nucleotides read TGTGCCAGCAGTTCGACAGGGTACTATGGCTACACCTTC. Its translation is CASSSTGYYGYTF.